This passage covers 5 T cell receptor beta chains from one sample sequenced in a study of response to subunit inactivated influenza vaccine. From the RT-PCR reads, TCRdb called clonotypes with MiXCR, one entry per CDR3 protein. The sample shows a few hundred thousand distinct CDR3 sequences, 13% to 15% of them seen only once. Sequencing used PBMCs from blood, obtained about 11 days after vaccination. Source of these receptors: a man aged 50 to 59 who received an inactivated influenza vaccine.

The CDR3 sequence: CASRLTGTGVTEAFF. The DNA of the CDR3 is TGTGCCAGCCGACTTACCGGGACAGGTGTCACTGAAGCTTTCTTT. The J gene is TRBJ1-1, the V gene TRBV12-3 or TRBV12-4; 8 bases map to TRBD1. V shed 8 bases, J shed 4 bases, and the junction held 12 bases outside the gene matches. This CDR3 contains 15 residues.

The gene calls are TRBV5-6 and TRBJ2-7; D might be TRBD1 or TRBD2, each matching 5 bases. The germline V gene has CDR1 SGHDT and CDR2 YYEEEE. This CDR3 region has 15 residues. With 0 bases removed from V and 0 bases from J, the gap between germline ends came to 10 bases. The chain's CDR3 is CASSLAAGSSYEQYF. The CDR3 DNA is TGTGCCAGCAGCTTGGCCGCAGGGAGCTCCTACGAGCAGTACTTC.

The V call is TRBV5-1, the J call TRBJ1-1, with 10 bases aligning to TRBD1. The CDR3 spans 15 residues. J was trimmed by 4 bases and V by 4 bases; bases with no gene match: 7. From germline, CDR1 is SGHRS and CDR2 YFSETQ. The CDR3 sequence: CASSDRDRGITEAFF. The CDR3 bases are TGCGCCAGCAGCGATCGGGACAGGGGAATCACTGAAGCTTTCTTT.

The chain couples TRBV20-1 to TRBJ2-7; 12 nucleotides agree with TRBD2. The CDR3 runs to 14 residues. V was clipped by 6 bases and J by 2 bases; unmatched bases: 5. Germline CDR1 DFQATT, CDR2 SNEGSKA (reference sequence). The DNA for the CDR3 is TGCAGTGCCAGGACTAGCGGGACTACCTACGAGCAGTACTTC. This translates into CSARTSGTTYEQYF.

The gene calls are TRBV7-8 and TRBJ1-1; unclear D gene. Per germline, CDR1 SGHVS and CDR2 FQNEAQ. V lost 1 base and J 7 bases, leaving 7 bases between the germline ends. This CDR3 contains 12 residues. CDR3 in DNA: TGTGCCAGCAGCTTAGAGTTCAGTGAAGCTTTCTTT. Translating it yields CASSLEFSEAFF.